In its sample, the clone carrying this TCR beta chain was seen many times. The antigen is unknown. CDR3 length: 12 residues. CDR1 is LGHNA, CDR2 YNFKEQ, per germline. V gave up 1 base and J gave up 8 bases, with 8 bases separating them. This record belongs to a study of CD8 T cells in ankylosing spondylitis. Findings and limits, study-wide: Disease-linked clones bore a CD8+ phenotype and were relatively rare in peripheral blood. Previously reported in reactive arthritis synovial fluid and blood were some of the motif variants.

A single record per CDR3 protein comes from TCRdb applying MiXCR to the 5' RACE reads. The repertoire includes around 150,000 distinct CDR3 sequences, around 7.9% of them detected once, and 9.5% to 15% sits in the top ten. The sample comprised blood, either unsorted or a sorted T cell fraction (not recorded which). This chain connects TRBV4-2 to TRBJ1-2, with D uncertain. The receptor was derived from a female donor with ankylosing spondylitis or in good health (not recorded which). The CDR3 loop is CASSQVGKGYTF. DNA of the CDR3: TGTGCCAGCAGCCAAGTGGGGAAGGGCTACACCTTC.